These T cell receptor beta chains were read from a single sample in a study of T cells in Graves' hyperthyroidism and ophthalmopathy. One entry per CDR3 protein results from TCRdb running MiXCR on the multiplex PCR reads. The data hold 450,000 to 600,000 distinct CDR3 sequences, with roughly 21% observed a single time. Input material: blood. Every receptor here comes from a middle-aged man with Graves' ophthalmopathy. Each CDR3 is given with its conserved first and last residue. A D gene is named only where the DNA matches it firmly. Clone size appears in some rows only: once, few, many, or a class for an expanded clone.

v_gene	abundance	d_gene	j_gene	CDR3nt	CDR3aa
TRBV30	.	.	TRBJ2-7	TGTGCCTTGACAGTTTCCTACGAGCAGTACTTC	CALTVSYEQYF
TRBV7-3	.	.	TRBJ1-2	TGTGCCAGCAGCTTAGCCCCCCAGGGGCACTATGGCTACACCTTC	CASSLAPQGHYGYTF
TRBV7-9	few	TRBD1	TRBJ1-1	TGTGCCAGCAGCTTAGAGGGACAGCCGAACACTGAAGCTTTCTTT	CASSLEGQPNTEAFF
TRBV6-2/TRBV6-3	.	TRBD2	TRBJ2-1	TGTGCCAGCAGCCGAGCGGGGGGGCCAGGCAATGAGCAGTTCTTC	CASSRAGGPGNEQFF
TRBV7-2	.	.	TRBJ2-3	TGTGCCAGCAGCTCCGGGCCTACGGTAGATACGCAGTATTTT	CASSSGPTVDTQYF
TRBV7-2	.	.	TRBJ1-5	TGTGCCAGCAGCCGGGCCCTATATAGCAATCAGCCCCAGCATTTT	CASSRALYSNQPQHF
TRBV20-1	few	.	TRBJ2-7	TGCAGTGCCCGGACACAGAGCTCCTACGAGCAGTACTTC	CSARTQSSYEQYF
TRBV6-1	.	TRBD2	TRBJ2-2	TGTGCCAGCAGGCGGCGCGGGGGACACACCGGGGAGCTGTTTTTT	CASRRRGGHTGELFF
TRBV3-1	.	TRBD1	TRBJ2-7	TGTGCCAGCAGCCTCGCCGCAGGACAGGGGGGCGAGCAGTACTTC	CASSLAAGQGGEQYF
TRBV2	few	.	TRBJ1-2	TGTGCCAGCCCTAGGTTAGGAGGTAACTATGGCTACACCTTC	CASPRLGGNYGYTF
TRBV20-1	few	TRBD2	TRBJ2-3	TGCAGTGCTCCCGGGCTAGCGGGACAAATGGCGCAGTATTTT	CSAPGLAGQMAQYF
TRBV12-3/TRBV12-4	few	TRBD1	TRBJ2-2	TGTGCCAGCAGTTTAAGGGCAGGGGGCGCGACCGGGGAGCTGTTTTTT	CASSLRAGGATGELFF
TRBV7-8	few	.	TRBJ2-7	TGTGCCAGCAGCTTAGGGACCTATACCTACGAGCAGTACTTC	CASSLGTYTYEQYF
TRBV14	.	TRBD2	TRBJ2-3	TGTGCCAGCAGCCCCAGTGGAGCGGGGATGGAAGATACGCAGTATTTT	CASSPSGAGMEDTQYF
TRBV20-1	few	.	TRBJ1-4	TGCAGTGCAGGGGAAAATGAAAAACTGTTTTTT	CSAGENEKLFF
TRBV18	many	TRBD2	TRBJ2-1	TGTGCCAGCTCACTTAGCGGGGGTGACTACAATGAGCAGTTCTTC	CASSLSGGDYNEQFF
TRBV6-2/TRBV6-3	many	.	TRBJ2-7	TGTGCCAGCAGTTTAGATCCCTACGAGCAGTACTTC	CASSLDPYEQYF
TRBV5-5	many	TRBD1	TRBJ1-1	TGTGCCAGCAGCTGGACAGGGGATACTGAAGCTTTCTTT	CASSWTGDTEAFF
TRBV6-1	.	TRBD2	TRBJ2-3	TGTGCCAGCAGTGAACTTCGACTAGCGGGGGCCGCTGGAGATACGCAGTATTTT	CASSELRLAGAAGDTQYF
TRBV3-1	.	.	TRBJ2-6	TGTGCCAGCAGCCCGAACGGGGGCGCTGGGGCCAACGTCCTGACTTTC	CASSPNGGAGANVLTF
TRBV2	.	.	TRBJ1-2	TGTGCCAGCACCCGAGGGGGGGCCTATGGCTACACCTTC	CASTRGGAYGYTF
TRBV3-1	many	.	TRBJ1-2	TGTGCCAGCAGCCAAGGGGGGTCTAACTATGGCTACACCTTC	CASSQGGSNYGYTF
TRBV9	.	.	TRBJ2-2	TGTGCCAGCAGCGTAGAGGGGGGCCGGACCGGGGAGCTGTTTTTT	CASSVEGGRTGELFF
TRBV5-8	few	TRBD2	TRBJ2-3	TGTGCCAGCAGAACGGGACTAGCGGGGGCCACAGATACGCAGTATTTT	CASRTGLAGATDTQYF
TRBV7-2	few	.	TRBJ1-6	TGTGCCAGCAGCTTAGCGGCAGGACCCAATAATTCACCCCTCCACTTT	CASSLAAGPNNSPLHF
TRBV7-2	many	TRBD2	TRBJ2-4	TGTGCCAGCAGCTTAGGTAGCGGGAATGGCATTCAGTACTTC	CASSLGSGNGIQYF
TRBV28	many	TRBD2	TRBJ2-3	TGTGCCAGCAGTTTCATACCGGGACTAGCGGGGTCACTCACAGATACGCAGTATTTT	CASSFIPGLAGSLTDTQYF
TRBV12-3/TRBV12-4	many	.	TRBJ1-1	TGTGCCAGCAGTCCGTTAACGGGGGCATATAATACTGAAGCTTTCTTT	CASSPLTGAYNTEAFF
TRBV5-5	.	TRBD1	TRBJ2-7	TGTGCCAGCAGCTGGGAGGAGGACAGGGGCCTTTTTGAGCAGTACTTC	CASSWEEDRGLFEQYF
TRBV7-3	.	TRBD1	TRBJ1-5	TGTGCCAGCAGTAAGACAGGGGCCGGCTATCAGCCCCAGCATTTT	CASSKTGAGYQPQHF
TRBV7-9	.	.	TRBJ1-1	TGTGCCAGCAGCTTAGGCTCCCGTGAGGGGGATCATGCTTTCTTT	CASSLGSREGDHAFF
TRBV29-1	many	.	TRBJ1-1	TGCAGCGTCGGGGGACGGATGAACACTGAAGCTTTCTTT	CSVGGRMNTEAFF
TRBV6-1	.	TRBD2	TRBJ2-7	TGTGCCAGCCAGGGCGGGGGAGGCTACAATGAGCAGTACTTC	CASQGGGGYNEQYF
TRBV6-2/TRBV6-3	few	TRBD1	TRBJ2-1	TGTGCCAGCAAAGAGGGACAGGGGGCGAGCGAGCAGTTCTTC	CASKEGQGASEQFF
TRBV3-1	many	.	TRBJ1-1	TGTGCCACCCAAAACGGGAGGAACACTGAAGCTTTCTTT	CATQNGRNTEAFF
TRBV29-1	few	.	TRBJ1-5	TGCAGCGTCCGGTATAGAGCGGGATCGCTGGATCAGCCCCAGCATTTT	CSVRYRAGSLDQPQHF
TRBV2	few	.	TRBJ1-3	TGTGCCAGCAGTCCCTCCGGGATCCCTGGAGGAAACACCATATATTTT	CASSPSGIPGGNTIYF
TRBV4-1	few	.	TRBJ1-5	TGCGCCAGCAGCCAAGCGGGGGCAGGGGATCAGCCCCAGCATTTT	CASSQAGAGDQPQHF
TRBV20-1	few	.	TRBJ2-1	TGCAGTGCTAGAGCCGGGACCTATTTTGAGCAGTTCTTC	CSARAGTYFEQFF
TRBV18	few	.	TRBJ1-1	TGTGCCAGCTCACCACCTAAGGCTCACGGGGATAGCGCTGAAGCTTTCTTT	CASSPPKAHGDSAEAFF
TRBV28	.	.	TRBJ2-2	TGTGCCAGCACCCCAGTAGGAATCGGGTTAGGGGAGCTGTTTTTT	CASTPVGIGLGELFF
TRBV2	few	TRBD1	TRBJ1-3	TGTGCGTCTGACAGGGTCGGAAACACCATATATTTT	CASDRVGNTIYF
TRBV5-1	many	.	TRBJ1-2	TGCGCCAGCAGCGGGAATGCGGGAACTCATGGCTACACCTTC	CASSGNAGTHGYTF
TRBV12-3/TRBV12-4	many	TRBD1	TRBJ1-1	TGTGCCAGCAGCCGACAGGGGCAAGCTTTCTTT	CASSRQGQAFF
TRBV6-2/TRBV6-3	.	.	TRBJ2-7	TGTGCCAGCATAGACAGACCCAGCTCCTACGAGCAGTACTTC	CASIDRPSSYEQYF
TRBV28	many	.	TRBJ2-1	TGTGCCAGCAGCGATAGACTCCCCTCGGGGGAGCAGTTCTTC	CASSDRLPSGEQFF
TRBV28	many	.	TRBJ1-1	TGTGCCAGCAGTTTTATCTCCAGGGTCACTGAAGCTTTCTTT	CASSFISRVTEAFF
TRBV4-1	few	.	TRBJ2-7	TGCGCCAGCAGCCAACGGGCCCTTGACTCCTACGAGCAGTACTTC	CASSQRALDSYEQYF
TRBV2	.	.	TRBJ1-5	TGTGCCAGCGGCCTAGAAGGGCCTATCGGCGGACAGCCCCAGCATTTT	CASGLEGPIGGQPQHF
TRBV12-3/TRBV12-4	.	TRBD2	TRBJ2-1	TGTGCCAGCAGTTTTAGGGGACTAGGGAACAATGAGCAGTTCTTC	CASSFRGLGNNEQFF
TRBV20-1	many	TRBD2	TRBJ2-3	TGCAGTGCTAGAGTGCGGGGGGGAGGAGATACGCAGTATTTT	CSARVRGGGDTQYF
TRBV7-2	few	TRBD2	TRBJ2-1	TGTGCCAGCAGCTTAAGTGCTAGCGGGAGGACCAATGAGCAGTTCTTC	CASSLSASGRTNEQFF
TRBV27	many	.	TRBJ2-5	TGTGCCAGCAGTTCCGCTACAGGTTTGCAAGAGACCCAGTACTTC	CASSSATGLQETQYF
TRBV11-2	many	.	TRBJ2-7	TGTGCCAGCAGCTTAGTCGGCTACTCCTACGAGCAGTACTTC	CASSLVGYSYEQYF
TRBV29-1	.	.	TRBJ2-7	TGCAGCGTTGCATACGGGCCCCGGAATGACTACGAGCAGTACTTC	CSVAYGPRNDYEQYF